The rows below give T cell receptor beta chains drawn from one sample of a study of T cells in Graves' hyperthyroidism and ophthalmopathy. A single record per CDR3 protein comes from TCRdb applying MiXCR to the multiplex PCR reads. The data hold 200,000 to 250,000 distinct CDR3 sequences, with around 17% observed a single time. The sample consisted of blood. These receptor sequences come from a man aged 40-55 years with Graves' hyperthyroidism. Each CDR3 is given with its conserved first and last residue. Fields, in order: V gene, clone size, CDR3 protein. Clone size is shown for a subset of rows, as once, few, many or a class of expanded clone.

V: TRBV11-2
size: -
CDR3: CASSETGGQPQHF

V: TRBV7-2
size: many
CDR3: CASSFGAAPYEQYF

V: TRBV6-2/TRBV6-3
size: many
CDR3: CASNGQGIIYEQYF

V: TRBV12-3/TRBV12-4
size: few
CDR3: CASSPGLVGIGTDTQYF

V: TRBV30
size: many
CDR3: CAWTKGLASSYNEQFF

V: TRBV2
size: many
CDR3: CASSELAHQETQYF

V: TRBV9
size: few
CDR3: CASSAPGGPFYNEQFF

V: TRBV18
size: -
CDR3: CASSPRQGDTGELFF

V: TRBV2
size: -
CDR3: CASARRLVAGDQITDTQYF

V: TRBV20-1
size: many
CDR3: CSARATGPTGNTIYF

V: TRBV6-1
size: few
CDR3: CAAERGATYEQYF

V: TRBV25-1
size: few
CDR3: CASSLTGISEQFF

V: TRBV5-1
size: many
CDR3: CASAGGESYNEQFF

V: TRBV7-2
size: many
CDR3: CASSSGTGISPLHF

V: TRBV3-1
size: -
CDR3: CASSQVAGGVGYTF

V: TRBV5-1
size: many
CDR3: CASSWDGRSSTDTQYF

V: TRBV4-2
size: -
CDR3: CASSQVGTGYEQYF

V: TRBV11-3
size: many
CDR3: CASSLSKWTDTQYF

V: TRBV11-2
size: many
CDR3: CASSPDPGADTQYF

V: TRBV5-1
size: many
CDR3: CASSPGQDTDTQYF

V: TRBV20-1
size: many
CDR3: CSASTSGGAIDTQYF

V: TRBV10-3
size: -
CDR3: CASSDGTGGRFDEQYF

V: TRBV7-3
size: many
CDR3: CASSPSGYRRAFF

V: TRBV5-1
size: few
CDR3: CASSAGQGYEQYF

V: TRBV13
size: many
CDR3: CASSLGGTGYGYTF

V: TRBV5-1
size: many
CDR3: CASSLDATNEKLFF

V: TRBV7-9
size: few
CDR3: CASSLQQRSPLHF

V: TRBV20-1
size: once
CDR3: CSASGGPPPDEQFF

V: TRBV30
size: -
CDR3: CAWGQSTRDTQYF

V: TRBV3-1
size: many
CDR3: CASSQGGLTEAFF

V: TRBV9
size: -
CDR3: CASSPHYNSPLHF

V: TRBV18
size: many
CDR3: CASRDSNSGNTIYF

V: TRBV6-5
size: -
CDR3: CASSYFGGEETQYF

V: TRBV5-1
size: many
CDR3: CASSVGQPEDGYTF

V: TRBV6-2/TRBV6-3
size: few
CDR3: CASILGQYEQYF

V: TRBV11-2
size: few
CDR3: CASSSPGQGARGELFF

V: TRBV27
size: many
CDR3: CASSAFYGDRASRNQPQHF

V: TRBV28
size: -
CDR3: CASSLGGSVRVNEQFF

V: TRBV2
size: many
CDR3: CATLTGGNTEAFF

V: TRBV20-1
size: many
CDR3: CSASGTGTYNEQFF

V: TRBV3-1
size: many
CDR3: CASSRPTGQGTFF

V: TRBV30
size: many
CDR3: CAWTSGSDYGYTF

V: TRBV5-1
size: -
CDR3: CASSLAGRAGGFVNTQYF

V: TRBV6-2/TRBV6-3
size: many
CDR3: CASNYVFRSGFGDEQYF

V: TRBV6-1
size: many
CDR3: CASTHGQGGEQFF

V: TRBV20-1
size: many
CDR3: CSASYSGMNTEAFF

V: TRBV10-3
size: many
CDR3: CAIRTQGDEQFF

V: TRBV5-1
size: -
CDR3: CASSSTTSYEQYF

V: TRBV7-8
size: many
CDR3: CASSLEPDLARETQYF

V: TRBV6-1
size: -
CDR3: CASSRGSGGLNTGELFF

V: TRBV30
size: few
CDR3: CAWTHSSGANVLTF

V: TRBV5-6
size: -
CDR3: CASSFSPGAGEKLFF

V: TRBV20-1
size: many
CDR3: CSARPRTGNGELFF

V: TRBV30
size: many
CDR3: CAWSDGQGSLQYF

V: TRBV5-5
size: many
CDR3: CASTPGAAQDTQYF

V: TRBV6-1
size: -
CDR3: CASIQTGGTEAFF

V: TRBV19
size: -
CDR3: CASSMAVGGLETQYF